This T cell receptor (beta chain) came from a study of T cells after yellow fever vaccination. Whole-study results and caveats: The secondary response was weaker, and its peak arrived faster, on day 5 versus 15. Post-booster repertoires contained most primary-vaccination clones again (96% CD4, roughly 90% CD8).

TCRdb analysed the 5' RACE reads with MiXCR anew, one entry per CDR3 protein. The sample lists about 230,000 distinct CDR3 sequences, 5.5% to 8.5% occurring once. This clonotype was counted between two and nine times. Its specificity is unknown. Here the sequenced sample was CD4+ T cells sorted from PBMCs, taken on the day of the yellow fever booster vaccination. This TCR was sampled from a man aged 25-45 years who received the YFV17D yellow fever vaccine.

The CDR3 DNA reads TGCGCCAGCAGCCGAAGTCGGGATACGCAGTATTTT. It encodes CASSRSRDTQYF. The genes are TRBV4-3 and TRBJ2-3; unclear D gene. The CDR3 has 12 residues. Germline CDR1 reads LGHNA; CDR2 reads YSLEER. Trimming shortened V by 4 bases and J by 6 bases, and 8 bases separated the two germline ends.